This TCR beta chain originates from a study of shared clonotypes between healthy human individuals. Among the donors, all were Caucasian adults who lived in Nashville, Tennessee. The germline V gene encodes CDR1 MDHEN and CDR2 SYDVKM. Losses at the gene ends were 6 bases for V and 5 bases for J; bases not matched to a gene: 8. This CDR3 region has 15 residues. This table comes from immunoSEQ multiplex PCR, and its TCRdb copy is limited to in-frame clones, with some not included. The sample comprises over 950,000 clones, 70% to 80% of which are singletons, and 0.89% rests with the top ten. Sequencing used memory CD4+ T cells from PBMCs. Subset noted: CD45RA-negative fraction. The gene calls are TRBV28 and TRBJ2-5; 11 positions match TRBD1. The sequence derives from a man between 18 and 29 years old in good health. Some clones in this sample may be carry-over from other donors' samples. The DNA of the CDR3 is TGTGCCAGCAGATACCGGGACAGGGGGTGGGAGACCCAGTACTTC. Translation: CASRYRDRGWETQYF.